The sequence of this T cell receptor beta chain was determined in a study of CD8 T cells in ankylosing spondylitis. TCRdb fed the 5' RACE reads into MiXCR, producing one record per CDR3 protein. This sample has 200,000 to 250,000 distinct CDR3 sequences, with approximately 24% found just once. This TCR came from a male donor with ankylosing spondylitis or in good health (not recorded which). The specimen sequenced was blood, either unsorted or a sorted T cell fraction (not recorded which).

The CDR3 DNA sequence: TGCAGTGCTACCAAGACAGGGGCGACCTACGAGCAGTACTTC. Translated, it gives CSATKTGATYEQYF. The V call is TRBV20-1, the J call TRBJ2-7; 8 bases are a match to TRBD1. Germline CDR1 reads DFQATT; CDR2 reads SNEGSKA (reference sequence). The CDR3 spans 14 residues. V dropped 4 bases and J dropped 2; count of bases not matched to a gene: 7.